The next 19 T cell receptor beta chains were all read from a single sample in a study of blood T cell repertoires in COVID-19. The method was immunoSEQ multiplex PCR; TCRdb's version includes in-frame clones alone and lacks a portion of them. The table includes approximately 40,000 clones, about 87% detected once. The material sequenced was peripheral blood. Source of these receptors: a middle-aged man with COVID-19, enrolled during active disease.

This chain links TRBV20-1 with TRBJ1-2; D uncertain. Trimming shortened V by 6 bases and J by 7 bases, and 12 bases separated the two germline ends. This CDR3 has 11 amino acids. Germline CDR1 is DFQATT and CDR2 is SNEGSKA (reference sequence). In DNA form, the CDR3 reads TGCAGTGCCTACCCCCCCCTTGGCTACACCTTC. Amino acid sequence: CSAYPPLGYTF.

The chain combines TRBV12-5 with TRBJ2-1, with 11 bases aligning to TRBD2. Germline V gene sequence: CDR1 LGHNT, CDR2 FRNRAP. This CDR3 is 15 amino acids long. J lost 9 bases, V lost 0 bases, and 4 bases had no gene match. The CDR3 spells CASGLVLAGVSEQFF. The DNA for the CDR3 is TGTGCTAGTGGTTTGGTACTAGCGGGAGTAAGTGAGCAGTTCTTC.

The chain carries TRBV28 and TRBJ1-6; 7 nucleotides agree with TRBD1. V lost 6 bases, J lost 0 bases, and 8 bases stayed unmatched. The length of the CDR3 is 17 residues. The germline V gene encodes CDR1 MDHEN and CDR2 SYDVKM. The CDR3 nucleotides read TGTGCCAGCAGGTCAGACAGGGTGAGCTCCTATAATTCACCCCTCCACTTT. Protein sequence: CASRSDRVSSYNSPLHF.

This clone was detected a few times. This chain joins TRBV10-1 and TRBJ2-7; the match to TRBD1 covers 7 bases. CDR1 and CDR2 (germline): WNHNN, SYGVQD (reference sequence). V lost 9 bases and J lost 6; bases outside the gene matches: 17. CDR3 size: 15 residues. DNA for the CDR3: TGCGCCAGGCCACACAGGGGAGATCCGTCATGCGAGCAGTACTTC. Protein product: CARPHRGDPSCEQYF.

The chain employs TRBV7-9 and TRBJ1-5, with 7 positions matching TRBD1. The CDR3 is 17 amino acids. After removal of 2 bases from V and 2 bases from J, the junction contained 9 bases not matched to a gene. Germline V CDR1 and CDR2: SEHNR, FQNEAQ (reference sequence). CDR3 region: CASSLMAVGGGNQPQHF. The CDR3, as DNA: TGTGCCAGCAGCTTAATGGCGGTAGGGGGCGGCAATCAGCCCCAGCATTTT.

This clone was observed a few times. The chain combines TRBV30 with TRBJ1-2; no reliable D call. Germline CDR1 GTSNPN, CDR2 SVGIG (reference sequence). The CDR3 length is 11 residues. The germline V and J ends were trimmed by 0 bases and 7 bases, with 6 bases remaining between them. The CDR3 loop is CAWSVRGGYTF. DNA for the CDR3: TGTGCCTGGAGTGTTCGGGGTGGCTACACCTTC.

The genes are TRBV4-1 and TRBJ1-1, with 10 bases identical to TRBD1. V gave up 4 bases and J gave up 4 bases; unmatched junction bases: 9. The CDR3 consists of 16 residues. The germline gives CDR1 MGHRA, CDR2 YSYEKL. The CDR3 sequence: CASSPGPGTGVTEAFF. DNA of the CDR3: TGCGCCAGCAGCCCTGGACCCGGGACAGGGGTCACTGAAGCTTTCTTT.

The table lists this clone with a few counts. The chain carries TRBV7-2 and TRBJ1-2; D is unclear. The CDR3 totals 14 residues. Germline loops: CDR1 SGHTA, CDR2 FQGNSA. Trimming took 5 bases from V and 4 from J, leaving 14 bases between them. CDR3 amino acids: CASSPGEDLYGYTF. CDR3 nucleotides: TGTGCCAGCAGCCCCGGGGAGGACCTCTATGGCTACACCTTC. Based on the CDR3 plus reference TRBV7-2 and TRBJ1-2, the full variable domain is GAGVSQSPSNKVTEKGKDVELRCDPISGHTALYWYRQSLGQGLEFLIYFQGNSAPDKSGLPSDRFSAERTGGSVSTLTIQRTQQEDSAVYLCASSPGEDLYGYTFGSGTRLTVV.

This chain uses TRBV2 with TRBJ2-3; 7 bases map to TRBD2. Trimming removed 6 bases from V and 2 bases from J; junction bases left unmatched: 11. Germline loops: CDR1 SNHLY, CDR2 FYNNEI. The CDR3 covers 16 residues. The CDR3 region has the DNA TGTGCCAGCAGCCCCTGGACTAGAGGAAACACAGATACGCAGTATTTT. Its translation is CASSPWTRGNTDTQYF.

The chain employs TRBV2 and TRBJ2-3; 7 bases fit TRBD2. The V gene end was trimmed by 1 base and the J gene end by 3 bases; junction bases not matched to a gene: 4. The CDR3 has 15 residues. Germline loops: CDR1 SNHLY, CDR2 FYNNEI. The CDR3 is CASSEGTRETDTQYF. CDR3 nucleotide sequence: TGTGCCAGCAGTGAAGGGACTAGGGAAACAGATACGCAGTATTTT. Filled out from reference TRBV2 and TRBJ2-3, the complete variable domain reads EPEVTQTPSHQVTQMGQEVILRCVPISNHLYFYWYRQILGQKVEFLVSFYNNEISEKSEIFDDQFSVERPDGSNFTLKIRSTKLEDSAMYFCASSEGTRETDTQYFGPGTRLTVL.

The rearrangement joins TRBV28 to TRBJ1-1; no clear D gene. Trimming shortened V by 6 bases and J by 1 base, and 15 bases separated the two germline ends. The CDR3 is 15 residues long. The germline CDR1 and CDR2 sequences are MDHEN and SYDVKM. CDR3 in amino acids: CASSLHNAQNTEAFF. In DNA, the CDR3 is TGTGCCAGCAGCCTCCACAACGCTCAGAACACTGAAGCTTTCTTT.

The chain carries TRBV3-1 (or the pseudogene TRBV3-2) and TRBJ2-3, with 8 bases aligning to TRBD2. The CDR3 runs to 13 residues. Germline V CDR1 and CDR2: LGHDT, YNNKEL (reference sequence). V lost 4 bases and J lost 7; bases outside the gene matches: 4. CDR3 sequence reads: CASSLRGGNTQYF. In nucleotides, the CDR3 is TGTGCCAGCAGCCTACGGGGGGGGAATACGCAGTATTTT.

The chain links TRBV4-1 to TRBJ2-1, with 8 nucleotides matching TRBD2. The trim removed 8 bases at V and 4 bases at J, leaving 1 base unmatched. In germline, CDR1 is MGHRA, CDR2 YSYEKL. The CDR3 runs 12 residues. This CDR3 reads CASASGYNEQFF. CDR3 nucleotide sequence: TGCGCCAGCGCTAGCGGGTACAATGAGCAGTTCTTC.

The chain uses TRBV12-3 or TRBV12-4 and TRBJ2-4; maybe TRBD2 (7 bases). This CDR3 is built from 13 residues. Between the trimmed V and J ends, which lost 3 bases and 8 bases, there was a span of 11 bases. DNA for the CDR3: TGTGCCAGCAGTTTTGGAGGGGGGGACATTCAGTACTTC. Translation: CASSFGGGDIQYF.

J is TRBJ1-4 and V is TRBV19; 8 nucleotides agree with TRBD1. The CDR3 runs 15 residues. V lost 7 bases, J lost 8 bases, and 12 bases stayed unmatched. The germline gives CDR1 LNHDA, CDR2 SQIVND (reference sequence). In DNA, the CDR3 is TGTGCCAGTACCCCGCCGGGACAGGTGTCGGAAAAACTGTTTTTT. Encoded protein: CASTPPGQVSEKLFF.

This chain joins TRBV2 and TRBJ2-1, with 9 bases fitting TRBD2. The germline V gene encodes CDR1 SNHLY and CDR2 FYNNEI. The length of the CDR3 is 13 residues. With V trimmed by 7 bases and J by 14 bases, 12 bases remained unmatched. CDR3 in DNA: TGTGCCAGCACCGAGTGGGCGGGAGGGCCTAAGTTCTTC. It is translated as CASTEWAGGPKFF.

The DNA for the CDR3 is TGTGCCAGCAGCGTAGGGGGGGATCTCTACAATGAGCAGTTCTTC. Amino acids: CASSVGGDLYNEQFF. V gene TRBV9 combines with J gene TRBJ2-1, with D maybe TRBD2 (6 bases). V shed 0 bases and J shed 3 bases, with 10 bases lying between them. This CDR3 has 15 amino acids. Per the germline V gene, CDR1 is SGDLS and CDR2 is YYNGEE.

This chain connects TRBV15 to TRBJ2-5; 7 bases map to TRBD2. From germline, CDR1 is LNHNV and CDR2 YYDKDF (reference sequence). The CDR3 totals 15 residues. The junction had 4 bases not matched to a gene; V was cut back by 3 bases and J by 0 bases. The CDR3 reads CATSRAGVNQETQYF. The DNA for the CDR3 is TGTGCCACCAGCAGGGCGGGAGTTAACCAAGAGACCCAGTACTTC.

Here the CDR3 DNA reads TGTGCCAGCAGCCGAGCGGGAGGAAACACCGGGGAGCTGTTTTTT. It encodes CASSRAGGNTGELFF. This chain connects TRBV7-9 to TRBJ2-2; TRBD2 agrees at 9 bases. V lost 5 bases to trimming and J lost 2 bases; unmatched junction nucleotides: 3. The CDR3 has 15 residues. Germline CDR1 SEHNR, CDR2 FQNEAQ (reference sequence). Supplemented by reference TRBV7-9 and TRBJ2-2, the full variable domain reads DTGVSQNPRHKITKRGQNVTFRCDPISEHNRLYWYRQTLGQGPEFLTYFQNEAQLEKSRLLSDRFSAERPKGSFSTLEIQRTEQGDSAMYLCASSRAGGNTGELFFGEGSRLTVL.